A single sample is the source of the 4 T cell receptor beta chains below, sequenced in a study of CD8+CD57+ T cells in acquired aplastic anemia. Those patients picked for sequencing had displayed CD8+CD57+ cell expansion on flow cytometry. CDR3 and TCR beta VDJ profiling relied on a genomic DNA template. TCRdb analysed the reads with MiXCR anew, one entry per CDR3 protein. The data contain 150,000 to 180,000 distinct CDR3 sequences, roughly half of them singletons. Sequencing used sorted CD4+, CD8+, or CD8+CD57+ T cells (not recorded which) from PBMCs. These TCRs come from a human donor with aplastic anemia.

In its sample, this clonotype was seen a few times. This chain joins TRBV29-1 and TRBJ1-1; 10 positions match TRBD1. The CDR3 is 14 amino acids. Germline V gene data show CDR1 as SQVTM and CDR2 as ANQGSEA. Unmatched junction bases numbered 11, after V lost 8 bases and J lost 5 bases. The CDR3 DNA reads as TGCAGCACTACCCGGACAGGGGGAGAAACTGAAGCTTTCTTT. Protein sequence: CSTTRTGGETEAFF.

The V and J genes are TRBV24-1 and TRBJ1-5, with D unresolved. The CDR3 extends over 12 amino acids. The V end was cut by 5 bases, the J end by 7 bases, with 8 bases between. Looked up from germline, CDR1 is KGHDR and CDR2 is SFDVKD. The CDR3 DNA follows: TGTGCCACCAGTGGCTCGGGGCAGCCCCAGCATTTT. Its protein product is CATSGSGQPQHF.

In its sample, this clonotype was seen many times. V is TRBV29-1 and J is TRBJ2-5; 10 bases are a match to TRBD2. CDR3 length equals 18 residues. The germline gives CDR1 SQVTM, CDR2 ANQGSEA. After removal of 0 bases from V and 0 bases from J, the junction contained 10 bases not matched to a gene. CDR3 sequence: CSVEDHLASGGYQETQYF. The CDR3 DNA is TGCAGCGTTGAAGATCACCTGGCTAGCGGGGGTTACCAAGAGACCCAGTACTTC.

This clonotype turned up a few times. The junction departs from the called germline gene at one end, perhaps through a read error. The genes are TRBV20-1 and TRBJ1-4; 10 bases are a match to TRBD1. CDR3 length equals 15 residues. Germline CDR1 reads DFQATT; CDR2 reads SNEGSKA (reference sequence). Here the CDR3 reads CSARIRQGANEELFF. The DNA for the CDR3 is TGCAGTGCTAGAATTCGACAGGGGGCTAATGAAGAACTGTTTTTT.